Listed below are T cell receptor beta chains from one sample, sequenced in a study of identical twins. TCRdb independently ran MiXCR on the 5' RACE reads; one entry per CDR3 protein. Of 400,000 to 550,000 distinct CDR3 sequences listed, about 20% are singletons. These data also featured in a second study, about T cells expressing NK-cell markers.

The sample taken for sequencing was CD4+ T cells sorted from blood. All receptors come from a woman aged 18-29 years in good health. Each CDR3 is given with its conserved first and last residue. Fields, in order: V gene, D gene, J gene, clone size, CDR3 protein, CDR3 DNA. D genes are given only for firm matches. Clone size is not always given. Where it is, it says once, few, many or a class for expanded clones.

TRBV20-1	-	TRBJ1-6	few	CSAREGDMMNSPLHF	TGCAGTGCTAGAGAGGGGGATATGATGAATTCACCCCTCCACTTT
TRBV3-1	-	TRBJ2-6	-	CASSRKGTAAGANVLTF	TGTGCCAGCAGTCGCAAGGGGACGGCAGCTGGGGCCAACGTCCTGACTTTC
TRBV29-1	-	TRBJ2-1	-	CSVKRVRDDNEQFF	TGCAGCGTAAAGCGGGTACGGGACGACAATGAGCAGTTCTTC
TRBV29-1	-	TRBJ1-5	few	CSVANRENQPQHF	TGCAGCGTTGCAAACAGGGAAAATCAGCCCCAGCATTTT
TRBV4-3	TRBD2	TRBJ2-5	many	CASSQHPAGVGETQYF	TGCGCCAGCAGCCAACATCCAGCGGGAGTTGGAGAGACCCAGTACTTC
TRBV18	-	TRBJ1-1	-	CASSPRLGGAGNTEAFF	TGTGCCAGCTCACCACGCTTGGGGGGCGCAGGGAACACTGAAGCTTTCTTT
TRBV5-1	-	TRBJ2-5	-	CASSLVGNQETQYF	TGCGCCAGCAGCTTGGTAGGAAACCAAGAGACCCAGTACTTC
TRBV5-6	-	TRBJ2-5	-	CASSLLRYQETQYF	TGTGCCAGCAGCTTGCTGAGATACCAAGAGACCCAGTACTTC
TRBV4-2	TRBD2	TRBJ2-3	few	CASSSGLAGGPDTQYF	TGTGCCAGCAGCTCCGGACTAGCGGGGGGGCCAGATACGCAGTATTTT
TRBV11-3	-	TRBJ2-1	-	CASSFRGGGSNEQFF	TGTGCCAGCAGCTTCCGAGGCGGGGGCTCCAATGAGCAGTTCTTC
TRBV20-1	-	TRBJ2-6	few	CSARVGFGGANVLTF	TGCAGTGCTAGAGTCGGGTTTGGTGGGGCCAACGTCCTGACTTTC
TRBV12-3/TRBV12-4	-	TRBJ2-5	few	CASSWWGSQETQYF	TGTGCCAGCAGTTGGTGGGGAAGCCAAGAGACCCAGTACTTC
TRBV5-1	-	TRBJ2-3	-	CASSFGENTDTQYF	TGCGCCAGCAGCTTTGGGGAAAACACAGATACGCAGTATTTT
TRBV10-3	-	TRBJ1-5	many	CATEREKVPHQPQHF	TGTGCCACTGAGAGGGAAAAAGTACCTCATCAGCCCCAGCATTTT
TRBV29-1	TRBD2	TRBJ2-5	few	CSVELRTSGGAPETQYF	TGCAGCGTTGAACTGAGGACTAGCGGGGGGGCCCCCGAGACCCAGTACTTC
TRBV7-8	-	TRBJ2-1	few	CASSLVGDEQFF	TGTGCCAGCAGCTTAGTTGGGGATGAGCAGTTCTTC
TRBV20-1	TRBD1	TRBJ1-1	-	CSASLPQGYTEAFF	TGCAGTGCTAGTCTCCCACAGGGGTACACTGAAGCTTTCTTT
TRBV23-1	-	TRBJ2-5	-	CASSHSGAILF	TGCGCCAGCAGTCACTCAGGGGCCATCCTCTTC
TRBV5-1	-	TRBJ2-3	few	CASSLATGSDTQYF	TGCGCCAGCAGCTTGGCCACGGGATCGGATACGCAGTATTTT
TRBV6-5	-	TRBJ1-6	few	CASSYSGSLRNSPLHF	TGTGCCAGCAGTTACTCGGGCAGTCTGCGGAATTCACCCCTCCACTTT
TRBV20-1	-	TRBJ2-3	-	CSARDVRQGTDTQYF	TGCAGTGCTAGAGATGTAAGGCAGGGCACAGATACGCAGTATTTT
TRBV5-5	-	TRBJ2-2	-	CASSLPTSGTGELFF	TGTGCCAGCAGCTTGCCGACTTCGGGAACCGGGGAGCTGTTTTTT
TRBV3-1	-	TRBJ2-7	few	CASSQRDFSYEQYF	TGTGCCAGCAGCCAACGGGACTTCTCCTACGAGCAGTACTTC
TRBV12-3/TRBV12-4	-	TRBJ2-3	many	CASKGSGADTQYF	TGTGCCAGCAAGGGGTCAGGGGCAGATACGCAGTATTTT
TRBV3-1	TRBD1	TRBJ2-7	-	CASSQLSRTGAYEQYF	TGTGCCAGCAGCCAACTCTCCCGGACAGGGGCCTACGAGCAGTACTTC
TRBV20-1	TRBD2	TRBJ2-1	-	CSARSGSELNEQFF	TGCAGTGCTCGCAGCGGGAGCGAACTCAATGAGCAGTTCTTC
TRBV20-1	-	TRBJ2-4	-	CSARPPRAGKNIQYF	TGCAGTGCTAGACCCCCCCGGGCTGGCAAAAACATTCAGTACTTC
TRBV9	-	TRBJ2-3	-	CASSVRQGREDTQYF	TGTGCCAGCAGCGTACGTCAGGGGCGTGAAGATACGCAGTATTTT
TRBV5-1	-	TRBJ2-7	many	CASSLVPAPGGNEQYF	TGCGCCAGCAGCTTGGTTCCAGCCCCGGGTGGCAACGAGCAGTACTTC
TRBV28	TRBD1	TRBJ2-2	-	CASSPRQGPNTGELFF	TGTGCCAGCAGTCCAAGACAGGGCCCGAACACCGGGGAGCTGTTTTTT
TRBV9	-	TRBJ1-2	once	CASSVLDGTRGYTF	TGTGCCAGCAGCGTCCTGGACGGGACGAGGGGCTACACCTTC
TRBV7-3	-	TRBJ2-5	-	CASSLIPVSAPQYF	TGTGCCAGCAGCTTAATCCCGGTCTCGGCTCCCCAGTACTTC
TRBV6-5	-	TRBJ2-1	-	CASRNRDRGAVF	TGTGCCAGCAGAAACAGGGACCGAGGGGCAGTCTTC
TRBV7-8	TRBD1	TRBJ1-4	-	CASSLGDSDNEKLFF	TGTGCCAGCAGCTTAGGGGACAGTGATAATGAAAAACTGTTTTTT
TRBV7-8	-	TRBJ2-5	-	CASNKAQAQETQYF	TGTGCCAGCAACAAAGCACAGGCCCAAGAGACCCAGTACTTC
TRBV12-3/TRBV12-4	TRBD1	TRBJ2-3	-	CASRKDRGTDTQYF	TGTGCCAGCAGAAAAGACAGGGGGACAGATACGCAGTATTTT
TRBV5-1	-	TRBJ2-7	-	CASSFGADFISYEQYF	TGCGCCAGCAGTTTCGGGGCGGATTTCATTTCCTACGAGCAGTACTTC
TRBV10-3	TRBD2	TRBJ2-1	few	CAISEKREGPNEQFF	TGTGCCATCAGTGAGAAGCGGGAGGGCCCCAATGAGCAGTTCTTC
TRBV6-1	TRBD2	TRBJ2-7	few	CASRRTSGGNYEQYF	TGTGCCAGCAGGCGGACTAGCGGGGGGAACTACGAGCAGTACTTC
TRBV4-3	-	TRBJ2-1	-	CASSQGHGSSYNEQFF	TGCGCCAGCAGCCAAGGTCACGGGAGCTCCTACAATGAGCAGTTCTTC
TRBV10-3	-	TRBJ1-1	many	CAISGRDTEAFF	TGTGCCATCAGTGGGAGAGACACTGAAGCTTTCTTT
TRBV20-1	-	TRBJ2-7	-	CSARDPPVLQYF	TGCAGTGCTAGAGATCCACCCGTTCTCCAGTACTTC